Following are 30 T cell receptor beta chains from one sample sequenced in a study of blood T cell repertoires in COVID-19. Sequencing used immunoSEQ multiplex PCR; TCRdb keeps in-frame clones, though not all of them. There are roughly 290,000 clones in the sample; 80% to 90% occur only once, and 3.5% to 5.5% lies in the top ten. Sequencing was carried out using PBMCs or T cells enriched from blood (not recorded which). Receptors were obtained from a woman aged 25 to 45 who had recovered from COVID-19.

This sequence joins TRBV28 and TRBJ1-1; the D is unclear. Germline-derived CDR1 and CDR2 are MDHEN and SYDVKM. V was shortened by 1 base and J by 11 bases, with 8 bases between the two germline ends. The length of the CDR3 is 11 residues. CDR3 region: CASSLYELAFF. The CDR3 DNA reads as TGTGCCAGCAGTTTATATGAACTGGCTTTCTTT.

The V call is TRBV5-1, the J call TRBJ2-4, with 7 positions matching TRBD1. Per germline, CDR1 SGHRS and CDR2 YFSETQ. V shed 4 bases, J shed 6 bases, and the junction held 7 bases outside the gene matches. This CDR3 region has 14 residues. The CDR3 nucleotides read TGCGCCAGCAGCGATGGGACAGAGGGAAACATTCAGTACTTC. Translated: CASSDGTEGNIQYF.

V gene TRBV30 combines with J gene TRBJ1-1; 7 nucleotides align to TRBD1. The CDR3 sequence is 11 residues long. The germline V gene encodes CDR1 GTSNPN and CDR2 SVGIG (reference sequence). Losses at the gene ends were 5 bases for V and 6 bases for J; bases not matched to a gene: 3. CDR3 loop: CAWDRVAEAFF. DNA of the CDR3: TGTGCCTGGGACAGGGTAGCTGAAGCTTTCTTT.

The chain employs TRBV6-5 and TRBJ1-5, with D hard to call. The CDR3 loop spans 13 amino acids. The germline V gene has CDR1 MNHEY and CDR2 SVGAGI. The ends were cut back, 0 bases at V and 6 bases at J, with 6 bases in the middle. The CDR3 region is CASSYSRAQPQHF. The CDR3 nucleotides read TGTGCCAGCAGTTACTCGAGAGCTCAGCCCCAGCATTTT.

This chain uses TRBV28 with TRBJ2-7; the match to TRBD1 covers 9 bases. From germline, CDR1 is MDHEN and CDR2 SYDVKM. V lost 6 bases and J lost 0; bases outside the gene matches: 6. The CDR3 totals 15 residues. In DNA, the CDR3 is TGTGCCAGCAGCTGGACAGGGGTGAGCTCCTACGAGCAGTACTTC. Translation: CASSWTGVSSYEQYF.

V usage is TRBV18 and J usage is TRBJ2-7; D is perhaps TRBD2 (6 bases). The CDR3 sequence is 15 residues long. The ends were cut back, 4 bases at V and 0 bases at J, with 13 bases in the middle. The germline V gene encodes CDR1 KGHSH and CDR2 LQKENI. The CDR3 is CASSRGRGSSYEQYF. CDR3 DNA sequence: TGTGCCAGCTCACGCGGCCGGGGGAGCTCCTACGAGCAGTACTTC.

This chain links TRBV9 with TRBJ1-5, with 11 bases fitting TRBD1. This CDR3 is built from 16 residues. V was pared by 0 bases and J by 7 bases, with 6 bases of the junction left unmatched. CDR1 is SGDLS, CDR2 YYNGEE, per germline. In DNA form, the CDR3 reads TGTGCCAGCAGCGTAGGACCTGGGACAGGGGGACAGCCCCAGCATTTT. Its translation is CASSVGPGTGGQPQHF. Filled out from reference TRBV9 and TRBJ1-5, the complete variable domain reads DSGVTQTPKHLITATGQRVTLRCSPRSGDLSVYWYQQSLDQGLQFLIQYYNGEERAKGNILERFSAQQFPDLHSELNLSSLELGDSALYFCASSVGPGTGGQPQHFGDGTRLSIL.

A few counts support this clone. The chain uses TRBV25-1 and TRBJ1-2, with TRBD1 identical over 9 bases. V trimming: 8 bases; J trimming: 3 bases; junction bases outside the gene matches: 10. This CDR3 has 15 residues. The germline gives CDR1 MGHDK, CDR2 SYGVNS. The chain's CDR3 is CASAAAGTGHYGYTF. CDR3 coding DNA: TGTGCCAGCGCCGCCGCCGGGACAGGGCACTATGGCTACACCTTC.

The chain uses TRBV12-3 or TRBV12-4 and TRBJ2-2; no definite D call. V dropped 3 bases and J dropped 7 bases, with 9 bases sitting between them. The CDR3 is made up of 13 amino acids. CDR3 in DNA: TGTGCCAGCAGTTTGTACAGTAACGGGGAGCTGTTTTTT. It is translated as CASSLYSNGELFF.

This rearrangement joins TRBV3-1 (or the pseudogene TRBV3-2) to TRBJ1-5, with D tentatively TRBD1 (5 bases). V dropped 1 base and J dropped 4 bases, with 17 bases sitting between them. This CDR3 is built from 17 residues. Per the germline V gene, CDR1 is LGHDT and CDR2 is YNNKEL (reference sequence). The DNA for the CDR3 is TGTGCCAGCAGCCAAGGGATGCAGGGTTTGAGGAATCAGCCCCAGCATTTT. This gives the protein CASSQGMQGLRNQPQHF.

This sequence joins TRBV6-2 or TRBV6-3 and TRBJ2-7; possibly TRBD1 for D (6 bases). V was pared by 5 bases and J by 6 bases, with 14 bases between. Per germline, CDR1 MNHEY and CDR2 SVGEGT. This CDR3 spans 13 amino acids. Here the CDR3 reads CASSRSDRGEQYF. CDR3 nucleotide sequence: TGTGCCAGCAGTCGGTCGGACAGAGGCGAGCAGTACTTC.

This chain joins TRBV3-1 (or the pseudogene TRBV3-2) and TRBJ2-7; the match to TRBD2 covers 9 bases. The CDR3 runs to 15 residues. The V gene end was trimmed by 4 bases and the J gene end by 2 bases; junction bases not matched to a gene: 6. From germline, CDR1 is LGHDT and CDR2 YNNKEL (reference sequence). The CDR3 nucleotides read TGTGCCAGCAGCCCACAGGCGGGAGGGCCCTACGAGCAGTACTTC. It is translated as CASSPQAGGPYEQYF.

V gene TRBV28 combines with J gene TRBJ2-1; 7 positions match TRBD1. This CDR3 contains 13 residues. CDR1 and CDR2 (germline): MDHEN, SYDVKM. Trimming at V came to 11 bases and at J to 5 bases, leaving 9 bases not matched to a gene. The CDR3 spells CAGRQGRDNEQFF. The CDR3 region has the DNA TGTGCCGGCCGACAGGGTAGAGACAATGAGCAGTTCTTC.

J is TRBJ2-7 and V is TRBV10-2; 9 bases map to TRBD2. This CDR3 contains 16 residues. The germline gives CDR1 WSHSY, CDR2 SAAADI. V trimming: 2 bases; J trimming: 0 bases; junction bases outside the gene matches: 5. The CDR3 DNA sequence: TGCGCCAGCAGTGAGGCCCCTAGCGGGATCTCCTACGAGCAGTACTTC. Its protein product is CASSEAPSGISYEQYF.

The chain carries TRBV3-1 (or the pseudogene TRBV3-2) and TRBJ1-2; D remains ambiguous. Deletions cut 4 bases from V and 7 bases from J, with 13 bases between. Germline V gene data show CDR1 as LGHDT and CDR2 as YNNKEL (reference sequence). The CDR3 has 13 amino acids. The CDR3 protein is CASSRVSAGGYTF. Here the CDR3 DNA reads TGTGCCAGCAGCCGGGTGTCAGCGGGTGGCTACACCTTC.

A few counts support this clone. The chain joins TRBV18 to TRBJ1-5, with 9 bases lining up with TRBD1. Germline assignment: CDR1 KGHSH and CDR2 LQKENI. The CDR3 covers 15 residues. Trimming at V came to 3 bases and at J to 4 bases, leaving 4 bases not matched to a gene. The chain's CDR3 is CASSPEGQGNQPQHF. The DNA of the CDR3 is TGTGCCAGCTCACCGGAAGGACAGGGGAATCAGCCCCAGCATTTT. Full variable domain (remainder filled in from reference TRBV18 and TRBJ1-5): NAGVMQNPRHLVRRRGQEARLRCSPMKGHSHVYWYRQLPEEGLKFMVYLQKENIIDESGMPKERFSAEFPKEGPSILRIQQVVRGDSAAYFCASSPEGQGNQPQHFGDGTRLSIL.

The rearrangement joins TRBV3-1 (or the pseudogene TRBV3-2) to TRBJ2-6, with no clear D. Germline V gene data show CDR1 as LGHDT and CDR2 as YNNKEL (reference sequence). This CDR3 region has 16 residues. The V end lost 1 base, the J end lost 0 bases, and 7 bases lay between the germline ends. The CDR3 DNA reads TGTGCCAGCAGCCAAGCCATACACTCTGGGGCCAACGTCCTGACTTTC. Translated, it gives CASSQAIHSGANVLTF.

The chain combines TRBV20-1 with TRBJ1-2; D is possibly TRBD1 (5 bases). The CDR3 length is 11 residues. Looked up from germline, CDR1 is DFQATT and CDR2 is SNEGSKA (reference sequence). The CDR3 DNA follows: TGCAGAGGGCAGGGCCACTATGGCTACACCTTC. Protein: CRGQGHYGYTF.

This chain uses TRBV7-9 with TRBJ1-4; D is ambiguous. In germline, CDR1 is SEHNR, CDR2 FQNEAQ (reference sequence). CDR3 size: 14 residues. With 5 bases removed from V and 8 bases from J, the gap between germline ends came to 15 bases. The chain's CDR3 is CASSNSEIGEKLFF. The CDR3 region has the DNA TGTGCCAGCAGCAACAGTGAAATAGGCGAAAAACTGTTTTTT.

J is TRBJ2-1 and V is TRBV28; perhaps TRBD2 as D (7 bases). Germline V gene sequence: CDR1 MDHEN, CDR2 SYDVKM. The CDR3 is made up of 15 amino acids. Trimming cost V 6 bases and J 10 bases, with 22 bases left between them. The CDR3, as DNA: TGTGCCAGCAGCTCCCTCGGGGGGCCACCCGAGGAGCAGTTCTTC. The encoded protein is CASSSLGGPPEEQFF.

The gene calls are TRBV12-3 or TRBV12-4 and TRBJ2-7; D remains ambiguous. The CDR3 totals 13 residues. With 5 bases removed from V and 10 bases from J, the gap between germline ends came to 18 bases. For the CDR3, the DNA is TGTGCCAGCAGTACTATTCTCCTACGAGAACAGTACTTC. Its protein product is CASSTILLREQYF.

A few counts support this clone. The V and J genes are TRBV14 and TRBJ1-1; the D gene is possibly TRBD1 (5 bases). The CDR3 is made up of 13 amino acids. V lost 4 bases, J lost 1 base, and 7 bases lay in between. From germline, CDR1 is SGHDN and CDR2 FVKESK. In DNA, the CDR3 is TGTGCCAGCAGCCGGGGCAGGAACACTGAAGCTTTCTTT. Translation gives CASSRGRNTEAFF.

This clone was recorded only once. Written as DNA, the CDR3 is TGTGCCAGCAGCTTATGGACAGGGGGTTATAGGGCCAACGTCCTGACTTTC. Translating it yields CASSLWTGGYRANVLTF. The chain employs TRBV7-9 and TRBJ2-6, with 10 bases matching TRBD1. J was trimmed by 5 bases and V by 2 bases; bases with no gene match: 6. The CDR3 consists of 17 residues. The V gene's germline CDR1 is SEHNR and CDR2 FQNEAQ (reference sequence).

The genes are TRBV27 and TRBJ2-3; 16 bases align to TRBD2. Germline V gene lookup returns CDR1 MNHEY and CDR2 SMNVEV (reference sequence). The J segment lost 9 bases and the V segment lost 7 bases, leaving 19 bases of the junction unmatched. The CDR3 contains 19 residues. CDR3 region: CASTTTASGTSGGAWTQYF. The CDR3 nucleotides read TGTGCCAGCACCACTACGGCGTCCGGGACTAGCGGGGGGGCTTGGACGCAGTATTTT.

The genes are TRBV20-1 and TRBJ2-1; unclear D gene. CDR1 DFQATT and CDR2 SNEGSKA come from the germline V gene (reference sequence). Trimming removed 3 bases at V and 5 bases at J, with 11 bases between. The CDR3 length is 13 residues. The DNA for the CDR3 is TGCAGTGCTAGTCCCACGGAGAACAATGAGCAGTTCTTC. As protein: CSASPTENNEQFF.

The chain uses TRBV9 and TRBJ2-5; TRBD2 matches 7 bases. Germline CDR1 SGDLS, CDR2 YYNGEE. CDR3 size: 14 residues. The J segment lost 5 bases and the V segment lost 0 bases, leaving 4 bases of the junction unmatched. The CDR3 nucleotides are TGTGCCAGCAGCGTAGAGGGAGGGCGTGAGACCCAGTACTTC. Protein product: CASSVEGGRETQYF.

The rearrangement links TRBV7-8 to TRBJ1-2; D gene unclear. Germline V gene sequence: CDR1 SGHVS, CDR2 FQNEAQ. This CDR3 is 12 amino acids long. The V end was cut by 5 bases, the J end by 5 bases, with 9 bases between. In DNA form, the CDR3 reads TGTGCCAGCAGCCCCACGGGTTATGGCTACACCTTC. Amino acid sequence: CASSPTGYGYTF.

The V gene is TRBV28, the J gene TRBJ1-5, with D possibly matching TRBD1 (5 bases). Germline V CDR1 and CDR2: MDHEN, SYDVKM. CDR3 size: 12 residues. V gave up 10 bases and J gave up 4 bases, with 11 bases separating them. This chain's CDR3 is CATDSNNQPQHF. In DNA, the CDR3 is TGTGCCACCGACAGCAATAATCAGCCCCAGCATTTT.

The chain links TRBV14 to TRBJ1-2; D gene uncertain. The V and J ends lost 3 bases and 6 bases respectively, with 11 bases between them. The CDR3 has 13 residues. The germline V gene encodes CDR1 SGHDN and CDR2 FVKESK. The CDR3 loop is CASSQTARDGYTF. The CDR3 DNA sequence: TGTGCCAGCAGCCAGACGGCCCGGGATGGCTACACCTTC.

CDR3 in amino acids: CASSFLTSLSTDTQYF. The CDR3 coding sequence is TGTGCCAGCAGTTTCTTGACTAGTCTAAGCACAGATACGCAGTATTTT. The V and J genes are TRBV27 and TRBJ2-3, with D possibly matching TRBD2 (6 bases). Germline assignment: CDR1 MNHEY and CDR2 SMNVEV (reference sequence). V lost 3 bases and J lost 0, with 13 bases in between. This CDR3 comprises 16 residues.